This T cell receptor beta chain is from a study of T cells in Graves' hyperthyroidism and ophthalmopathy. This clonotype has a count of ten or more. It was RNA transcripts that yielded the amplified TCR beta CDR3 regions. Using the HTBI primer set, a first-round RT-PCR was run on the TCR CDR3. TCRdb re-called the multiplex PCR reads through MiXCR, storing one row per CDR3 protein. The table lists 340,000 or so distinct CDR3 sequences, around 16% of them singletons. Sequencing was done on a sample of blood. The TCR sequence derives from a man in his thirties or forties with Graves' hyperthyroidism.

The chain's CDR3 is CASSFQAGTGGEQYF. The DNA for the CDR3 is TGTGCCAGCAGTTTTCAGGCAGGGACAGGAGGGGAGCAGTACTTC. V usage is TRBV12-3 or TRBV12-4 and J usage is TRBJ2-7; TRBD1 matches 8 bases. Trimming cost V 3 bases and J 7 bases; bases outside gene matches: 11. The CDR3 has 15 amino acids.